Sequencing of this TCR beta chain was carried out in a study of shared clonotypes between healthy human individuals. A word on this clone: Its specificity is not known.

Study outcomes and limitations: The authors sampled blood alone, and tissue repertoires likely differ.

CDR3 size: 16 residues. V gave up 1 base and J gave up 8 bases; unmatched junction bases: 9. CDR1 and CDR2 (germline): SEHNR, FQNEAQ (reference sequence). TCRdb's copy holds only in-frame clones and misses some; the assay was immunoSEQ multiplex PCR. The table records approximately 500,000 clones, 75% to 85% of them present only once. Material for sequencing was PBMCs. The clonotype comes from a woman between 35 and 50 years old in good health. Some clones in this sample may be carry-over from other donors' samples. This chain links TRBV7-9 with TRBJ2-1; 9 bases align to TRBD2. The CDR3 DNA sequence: TGTGCCAGCAGCTTAGTCCGCGGGAGGGCCCTTCATGAGCAGTTCTTC. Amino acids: CASSLVRGRALHEQFF. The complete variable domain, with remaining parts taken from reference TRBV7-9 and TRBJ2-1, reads DTGVSQNPRHKITKRGQNVTFRCDPISEHNRLYWYRQTLGQGPEFLTYFQNEAQLEKSRLLSDRFSAERPKGSFSTLEIQRTEQGDSAMYLCASSLVRGRALHEQFFGPGTRLTVL.